This T cell receptor beta chain was obtained from a study of OX40 agonist ivuxolimab in advanced cancers. Any history of autoimmune disease or systemic immunosuppression disqualified patients. Germline CDR1 SGDLS, CDR2 YYNGEE. The CDR3 spans 13 residues. Trimming cost V 8 bases and J 2 bases; bases outside gene matches: 4. Measured with immunoSEQ multiplex PCR; TCRdb has only the in-frame clones, and not every one. The sample includes roughly 48,000 clones, about 88% of them seen just once. The chain has TRBV9 and TRBJ1-2; 9 bases agree with TRBD1. The sequence came from an adult with an advanced solid tumor such as melanoma, head and neck, liver or kidney cancer. This material consisted of CD4+ or CD8+ T cells sorted from blood, taken in a trial of the OX40 agonist ivuxolimab. The CDR3 here is CASRDRANYGYTF. The DNA of the CDR3 is TGTGCCAGTCGGGACAGGGCCAACTATGGCTACACCTTC.